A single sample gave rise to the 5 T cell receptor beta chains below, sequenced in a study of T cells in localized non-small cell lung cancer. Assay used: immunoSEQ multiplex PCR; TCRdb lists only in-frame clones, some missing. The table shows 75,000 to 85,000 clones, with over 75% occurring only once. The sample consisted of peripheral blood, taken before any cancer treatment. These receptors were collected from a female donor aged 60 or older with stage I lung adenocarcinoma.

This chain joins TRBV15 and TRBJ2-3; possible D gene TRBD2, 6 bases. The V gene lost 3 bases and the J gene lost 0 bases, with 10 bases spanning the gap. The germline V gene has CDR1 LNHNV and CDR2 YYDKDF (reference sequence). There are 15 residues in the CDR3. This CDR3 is CATSSGGPSTDTQYF. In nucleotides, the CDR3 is TGTGCCACCAGCAGCGGAGGGCCTAGCACAGATACGCAGTATTTT.

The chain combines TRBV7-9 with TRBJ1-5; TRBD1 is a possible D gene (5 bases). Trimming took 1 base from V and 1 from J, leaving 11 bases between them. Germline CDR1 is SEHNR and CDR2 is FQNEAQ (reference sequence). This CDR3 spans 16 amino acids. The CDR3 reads CASSLGGGGSNQPQHF. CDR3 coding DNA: TGTGCCAGCAGCTTAGGGGGGGGAGGAAGCAATCAGCCCCAGCATTTT.

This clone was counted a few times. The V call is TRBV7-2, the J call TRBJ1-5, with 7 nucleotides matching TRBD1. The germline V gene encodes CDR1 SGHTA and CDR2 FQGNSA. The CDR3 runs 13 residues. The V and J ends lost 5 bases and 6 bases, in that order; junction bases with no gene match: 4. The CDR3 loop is CASSTDRVQPQHF. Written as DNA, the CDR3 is TGTGCCAGCAGCACTGACAGGGTTCAGCCCCAGCATTTT.

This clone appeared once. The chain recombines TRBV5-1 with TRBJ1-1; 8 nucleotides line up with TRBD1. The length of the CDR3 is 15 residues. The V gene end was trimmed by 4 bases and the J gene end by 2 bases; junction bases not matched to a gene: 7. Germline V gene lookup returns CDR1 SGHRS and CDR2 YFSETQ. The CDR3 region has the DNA TGCGCCAGCAGCAGAACAGGGGGATACAACACTGAAGCTTTCTTT. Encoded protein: CASSRTGGYNTEAFF.

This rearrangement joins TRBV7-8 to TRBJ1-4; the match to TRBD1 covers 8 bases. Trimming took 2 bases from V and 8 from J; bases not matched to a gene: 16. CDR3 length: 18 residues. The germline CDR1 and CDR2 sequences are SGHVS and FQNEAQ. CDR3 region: CASSLRTGLFSSGEKLFF. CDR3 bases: TGTGCCAGCAGCTTAAGGACAGGGCTTTTTTCGTCGGGGGAAAAACTGTTTTTT.